These T cell receptor beta chains were read from a single sample in a study of radiotherapy plus CTLA-4 blockade in lung cancer. Only in-frame clones appear in the TCRdb table, and some are missing; sequencing was by immunoSEQ multiplex PCR. The sample includes roughly 42,000 clones, around 63% seen only once; the top ten take 15% to 20%. The sample consisted of peripheral blood, taken from a patient treated with radiotherapy plus ipilimumab. Receptor source: a human donor with non-small cell lung cancer who had a partial response to radiotherapy plus ipilimumab. CDR3s include the opening cysteine and the closing phenylalanine or tryptophan. The order of the fields is J gene, clone size, V gene, D gene, CDR3 DNA, CDR3 protein. A D gene is named only where the DNA matches it firmly. Size tells how often a clone was seen (once, few, many) or the class of an expanded clone, and some rows leave it out.

J: TRBJ2-7; size: once; V: TRBV6-5; D: TRBD1; DNA: TGTGCCAGCAGTTACACAGGACAGGGCTACGAGCAGTACTTC; CDR3: CASSYTGQGYEQYF
J: TRBJ2-5; size: -; V: TRBV7-7; D: -; DNA: TGTGCTAGCAGCCCGTCGTCAGGAGAGACCCAGTACTTC; CDR3: CASSPSSGETQYF
J: TRBJ1-3; size: few; V: TRBV2; D: -; DNA: TGTGCCAGCAGTGAACAGGGGATCTTCTCTGGAAACACCATATATTTT; CDR3: CASSEQGIFSGNTIYF
J: TRBJ2-7; size: -; V: TRBV19; D: -; DNA: TGTGCCAGTAGTACCACCGGGGGAGCCGAGCAGTACTTC; CDR3: CASSTTGGAEQYF
J: TRBJ2-7; size: -; V: TRBV4-2; D: TRBD1; DNA: TGTGCCAGCAGCCAAGGGACAGGGCGTTACGAGCAGTACTTC; CDR3: CASSQGTGRYEQYF
J: TRBJ2-2; size: few; V: TRBV19; D: -; DNA: TGTGCCAGTAGTATACCCTTAGGATTCGGGACCGGGGAGCTGTTTTTT; CDR3: CASSIPLGFGTGELFF
J: TRBJ2-7; size: -; V: TRBV5-1; D: TRBD2; DNA: TGCGCCAGCAGCTGGGGGCGGAGGGTAGTAATGGGCGGGAGGGCCTTCGAGCAGTACTTC; CDR3: CASSWGRRVVMGGRAFEQYF
J: TRBJ1-1; size: -; V: TRBV11-2; D: TRBD1; DNA: TGTGCCAGCAGCTTCACAGGGGGCACTGAAGCTTTCTTT; CDR3: CASSFTGGTEAFF
J: TRBJ2-1; size: -; V: TRBV7-9; D: TRBD2; DNA: TGTGCCAGCAGCCGTTCAACTAGCGGAGATTACAATGAGCAGTTCTTC; CDR3: CASSRSTSGDYNEQFF
J: TRBJ2-7; size: -; V: TRBV6-6; D: TRBD1; DNA: TGTGCCAGTTGGGACAGCTCCTACGAGCAGTACTTC; CDR3: CASWDSSYEQYF
J: TRBJ2-5; size: -; V: TRBV4-3; D: -; DNA: TGCGCCAGCAGCCAACAGACTAGTTACGAGACCCAGTACTTC; CDR3: CASSQQTSYETQYF